This T cell receptor beta chain was found in a study of shared clonotypes between healthy human individuals. Once extracted for a subset, genomic DNA was divided evenly among several immunoSEQ plates. This table comes from immunoSEQ multiplex PCR, and its TCRdb copy is limited to in-frame clones, with some not included. The sample carries 1.6 million or so clones, roughly 96% recorded once. The source is a man aged 25 to 40 in good health. The sample consisted of naive CD4+ T cells sorted from blood. Subset described: CD45RA+ positively selected.

CDR3 residues: CATLSWASPANTEAFF. The CDR3 nucleotides are TGTGCCACCCTATCGTGGGCCTCTCCGGCGAACACTGAAGCTTTCTTT. The rearrangement joins TRBV19 to TRBJ1-1; D not certain. From germline, CDR1 is LNHDA and CDR2 SQIVND (reference sequence). Trimming stripped 10 bases from V and 1 base from J, with 22 bases between. The CDR3 is 16 residues long.